This T cell receptor (beta chain) was recorded in a study of cytomegalovirus exposure and HLA in healthy donors. PCR involved 60 Vbeta and 13 Jbeta primers. The protocol was immunoSEQ multiplex PCR, while the TCRdb copy is restricted to in-frame clones and leaves out a portion. The repertoire holds roughly 140,000 clones, with approximately 79% as singletons. CDR1 and CDR2 (germline): SGHKS, YYEKEE (reference sequence). Trimming removed 1 base from V and 0 bases from J, with 11 bases in between. The CDR3 spans 16 residues. This TCR derives from a woman aged 40 to 50 in good health and CMV-seropositive. The chain carries TRBV5-5 and TRBJ1-3, with D unclear. Sequenced: PBMCs. The DNA for the CDR3 is TGTGCCAGCAGCTTGAGTCAGGCCTTCTCTGGAAACACCATATATTTT. Its translation is CASSLSQAFSGNTIYF.